This TCR beta chain was documented in a study of Ad26.COV2.S vaccination and SARS-CoV-2 variants. In the study overall: Ad26.COV2.S shots went into the muscle once or twice, 56 days apart. Study results and limitations: Placebo recipients trailed vaccine recipients in spike-specific TCR breadth. CD8+ and CD4+ T cells specific for spike reportedly responded with substantial breadth after vaccination.

Details on this clone: What it binds is not known.

TCRdb's table, derived via immunoSEQ multiplex PCR, lists solely in-frame clones and lacks some. This sample has roughly 450,000 clones; about nine tenths occur once, and the top ten carry more than 9%. CDR1 and CDR2 (germline): SQVTM, ANQGSEA. The V and J ends lost 7 bases and 2 bases respectively, with 6 bases between them. The length of the CDR3 is 11 residues. As for treatment: roughly 20 received Ad26.COV2.S at low or high dose, single or two shots; five or six received placebo; per-sample allocation not given. Repertoires come from day 63 after the first vaccine or placebo injection. The donor was a Boston adult aged 18-55 years.

This sequence joins TRBV29-1 and TRBJ1-3; the D is unclear. Sequences were derived from peripheral blood, sampled in a trial of Ad26.COV2.S vaccine versus placebo. The clonotype comes from a person aged 18-65 years who received the Ad26.COV2.S COVID-19 vaccine or a placebo. Here the CDR3 DNA reads TGCAGCGCGGGGACTGGAAACACCATATATTTT. Protein: CSAGTGNTIYF.